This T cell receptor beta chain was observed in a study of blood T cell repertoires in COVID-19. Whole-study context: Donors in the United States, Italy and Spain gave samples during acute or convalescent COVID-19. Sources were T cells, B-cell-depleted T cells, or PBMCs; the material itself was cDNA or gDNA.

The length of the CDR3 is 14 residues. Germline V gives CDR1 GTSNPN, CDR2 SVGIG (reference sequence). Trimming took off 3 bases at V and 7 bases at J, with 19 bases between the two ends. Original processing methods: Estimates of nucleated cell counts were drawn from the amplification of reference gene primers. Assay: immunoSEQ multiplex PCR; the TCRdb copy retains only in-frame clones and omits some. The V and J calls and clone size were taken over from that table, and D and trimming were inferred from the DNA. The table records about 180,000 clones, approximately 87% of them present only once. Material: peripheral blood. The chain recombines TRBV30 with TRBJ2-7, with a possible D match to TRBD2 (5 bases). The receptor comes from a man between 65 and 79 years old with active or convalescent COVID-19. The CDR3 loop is CAWSAGWAGKEQYF. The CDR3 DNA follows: TGTGCCTGGAGCGCGGGTTGGGCCGGTAAAGAGCAGTACTTC.